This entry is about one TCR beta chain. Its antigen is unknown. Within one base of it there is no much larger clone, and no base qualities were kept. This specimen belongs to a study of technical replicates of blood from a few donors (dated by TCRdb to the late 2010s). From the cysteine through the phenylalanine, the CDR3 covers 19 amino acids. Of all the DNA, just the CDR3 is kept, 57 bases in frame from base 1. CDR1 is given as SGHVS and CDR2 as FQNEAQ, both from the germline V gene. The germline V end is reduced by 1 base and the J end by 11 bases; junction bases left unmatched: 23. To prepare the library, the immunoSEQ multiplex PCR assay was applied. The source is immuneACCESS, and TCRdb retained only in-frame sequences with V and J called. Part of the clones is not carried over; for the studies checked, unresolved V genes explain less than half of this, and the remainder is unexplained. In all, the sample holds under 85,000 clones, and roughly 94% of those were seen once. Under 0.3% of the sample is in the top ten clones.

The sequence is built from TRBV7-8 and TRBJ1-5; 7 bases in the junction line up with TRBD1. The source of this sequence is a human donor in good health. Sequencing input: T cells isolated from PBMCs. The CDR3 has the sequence CASSLGRGRISPRGVTQHF. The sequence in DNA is TGTGCCAGCAGCTTAGGTAGGGGAAGAATCAGCCCCAGGGGGGTGACCCAGCATTTT.